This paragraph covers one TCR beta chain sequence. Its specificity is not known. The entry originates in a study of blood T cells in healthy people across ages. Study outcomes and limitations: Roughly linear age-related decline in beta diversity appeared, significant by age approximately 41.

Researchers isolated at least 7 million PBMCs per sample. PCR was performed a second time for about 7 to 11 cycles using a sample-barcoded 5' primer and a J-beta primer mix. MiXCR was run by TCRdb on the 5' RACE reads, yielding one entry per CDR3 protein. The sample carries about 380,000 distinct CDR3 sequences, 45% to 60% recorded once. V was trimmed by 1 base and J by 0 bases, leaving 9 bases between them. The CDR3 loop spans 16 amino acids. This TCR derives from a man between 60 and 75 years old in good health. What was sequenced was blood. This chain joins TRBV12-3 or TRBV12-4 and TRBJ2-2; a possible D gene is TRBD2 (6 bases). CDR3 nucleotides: TGTGCCAGCAGTTTAGGTGGAGGGTCGAACACCGGGGAGCTGTTTTTT. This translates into CASSLGGGSNTGELFF.